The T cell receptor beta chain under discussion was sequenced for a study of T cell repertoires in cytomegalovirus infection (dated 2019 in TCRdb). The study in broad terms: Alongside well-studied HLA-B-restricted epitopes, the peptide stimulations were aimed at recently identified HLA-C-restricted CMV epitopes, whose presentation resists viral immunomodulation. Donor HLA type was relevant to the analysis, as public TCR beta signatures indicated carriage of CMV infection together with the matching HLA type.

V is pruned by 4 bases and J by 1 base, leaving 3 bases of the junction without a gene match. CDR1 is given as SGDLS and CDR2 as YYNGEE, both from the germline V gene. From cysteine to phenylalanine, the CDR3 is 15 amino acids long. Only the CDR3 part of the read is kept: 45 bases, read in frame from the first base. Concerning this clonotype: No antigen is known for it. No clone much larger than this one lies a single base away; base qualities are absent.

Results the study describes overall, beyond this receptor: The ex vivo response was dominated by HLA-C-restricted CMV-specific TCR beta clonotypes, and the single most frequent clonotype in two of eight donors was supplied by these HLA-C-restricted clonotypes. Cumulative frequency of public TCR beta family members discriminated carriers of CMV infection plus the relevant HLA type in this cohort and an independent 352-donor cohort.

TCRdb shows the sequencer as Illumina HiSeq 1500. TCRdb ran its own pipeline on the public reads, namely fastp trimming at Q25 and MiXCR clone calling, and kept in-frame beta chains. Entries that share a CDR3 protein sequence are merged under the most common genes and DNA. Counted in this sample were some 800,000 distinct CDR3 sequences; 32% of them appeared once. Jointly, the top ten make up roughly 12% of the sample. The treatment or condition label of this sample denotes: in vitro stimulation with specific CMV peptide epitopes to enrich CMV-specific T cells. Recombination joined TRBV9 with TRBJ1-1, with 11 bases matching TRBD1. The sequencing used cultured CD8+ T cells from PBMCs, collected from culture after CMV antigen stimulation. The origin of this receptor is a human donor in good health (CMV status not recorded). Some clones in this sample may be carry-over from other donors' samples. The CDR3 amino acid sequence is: CASSTGTGGNTEAFF. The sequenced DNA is TGTGCCAGCAGCACTGGGACAGGGGGGAACACTGAAGCTTTCTTT.